A selection of T cell receptor beta chains follows, all from one sample in a study of shared clonotypes between healthy human individuals. The protocol was immunoSEQ multiplex PCR, while the TCRdb copy is restricted to in-frame clones and leaves out a portion. The data hold some 2,500,000 clones, with about nine tenths observed a single time. The specimen sequenced was naive CD4+ T cells from PBMCs. The receptors stem from a man aged 18 to 30 in good health. Some clones in this sample may be carry-over from other donors' samples. Both conserved end residues are part of each CDR3. A D gene is named only where the DNA matches it firmly. Expanded clones are given a class, and other clones once, few, many or no size at all.

D gene: -
V gene: TRBV11-1
J gene: TRBJ2-1
clone size: -
CDR3 protein: CASSPVSSSYNEQFF
CDR3 DNA: TGTGCCAGCAGCCCCGTTTCGAGCTCCTACAATGAGCAGTTCTTC

D gene: TRBD1
V gene: TRBV5-1
J gene: TRBJ1-3
clone size: -
CDR3 protein: CASRQGAGLFPGNTIYF
CDR3 DNA: TGCGCCAGTCGACAGGGAGCGGGGTTATTCCCTGGAAACACCATATATTTT

D gene: -
V gene: TRBV11-1
J gene: TRBJ2-7
clone size: -
CDR3 protein: CASSLALGQVRPYEQYF
CDR3 DNA: TGTGCCAGCAGCTTAGCGCTGGGGCAGGTCCGCCCCTACGAGCAGTACTTC

D gene: TRBD1
V gene: TRBV11-2
J gene: TRBJ2-3
clone size: -
CDR3 protein: CASTRGQGTTDTQYF
CDR3 DNA: TGTGCCAGCACCCGGGGACAGGGTACCACAGATACGCAGTATTTT

D gene: TRBD2
V gene: TRBV27
J gene: TRBJ2-5
clone size: -
CDR3 protein: CASAGLAGGQETQYF
CDR3 DNA: TGTGCCAGCGCGGGGTTAGCGGGAGGGCAAGAGACCCAGTACTTC

D gene: -
V gene: TRBV2
J gene: TRBJ2-3
clone size: -
CDR3 protein: CASSEERITDTQYF
CDR3 DNA: TGTGCCAGCAGTGAAGAGAGGATAACAGATACGCAGTATTTT

D gene: -
V gene: TRBV7-9
J gene: TRBJ1-2
clone size: -
CDR3 protein: CASSTSGPPNYGYTF
CDR3 DNA: TGTGCCAGCAGCACCTCCGGGCCCCCTAACTATGGCTACACCTTC

D gene: -
V gene: TRBV18
J gene: TRBJ1-2
clone size: -
CDR3 protein: CASSPDQIWPGYTF
CDR3 DNA: TGTGCCAGCTCACCAGACCAGATTTGGCCTGGCTACACCTTC

D gene: TRBD1
V gene: TRBV28
J gene: TRBJ2-7
clone size: -
CDR3 protein: CASRMTGWSEEQYF
CDR3 DNA: TGTGCCAGCAGAATGACAGGGTGGTCGGAAGAGCAGTACTTC

D gene: -
V gene: TRBV7-8
J gene: TRBJ1-5
clone size: -
CDR3 protein: CASSLPGERQPQHF
CDR3 DNA: TGTGCCAGCAGCTTACCAGGGGAGAGGCAGCCCCAGCATTTT

D gene: -
V gene: TRBV19
J gene: TRBJ1-1
clone size: -
CDR3 protein: CASSMLGNTEAFF
CDR3 DNA: TGTGCCAGTAGTATGTTGGGAAACACTGAAGCTTTCTTT

D gene: -
V gene: TRBV6-5
J gene: TRBJ2-7
clone size: -
CDR3 protein: CASSYRTAAYEQYF
CDR3 DNA: TGTGCCAGCAGTTACCGGACGGCAGCCTACGAGCAGTACTTC

D gene: -
V gene: TRBV5-1
J gene: TRBJ2-5
clone size: -
CDR3 protein: CASSLGQDKETQYF
CDR3 DNA: TGCGCCAGCAGCTTGGGACAGGACAAAGAGACCCAGTACTTC

D gene: -
V gene: TRBV28
J gene: TRBJ2-7
clone size: -
CDR3 protein: CASSPKRWASRF
CDR3 DNA: TGTGCCAGCAGTCCCAAACGGTGGGCTAGCCGGTTC

D gene: -
V gene: TRBV28
J gene: TRBJ2-2
clone size: once
CDR3 protein: CASSLSGLGTGELFF
CDR3 DNA: TGTGCCAGCAGTTTATCGGGACTGGGAACGGGGGAGCTGTTTTTT

D gene: -
V gene: TRBV6-6
J gene: TRBJ2-3
clone size: -
CDR3 protein: CASSYGQYTDTQYF
CDR3 DNA: TGTGCCAGCAGTTACGGACAGTACACAGATACGCAGTATTTT

D gene: -
V gene: TRBV2
J gene: TRBJ1-5
clone size: -
CDR3 protein: CASSRNQGIGQPQHF
CDR3 DNA: TGTGCCAGCAGTAGGAATCAGGGGATAGGTCAGCCCCAGCATTTT

D gene: -
V gene: TRBV12-5
J gene: TRBJ2-2
clone size: -
CDR3 protein: CASGIYREKRQVETGELFF
CDR3 DNA: TGTGCTAGTGGTATTTACAGGGAAAAGCGGCAGGTTGAGACCGGGGAGCTGTTTTTT

D gene: TRBD2
V gene: TRBV5-8
J gene: TRBJ2-7
clone size: -
CDR3 protein: CASSSSTGTSAYYEQYF
CDR3 DNA: TGTGCCAGCAGCTCCTCAACCGGGACTAGCGCGTACTACGAGCAGTACTTC

D gene: TRBD1
V gene: TRBV4-2
J gene: TRBJ2-1
clone size: -
CDR3 protein: CASSQDWDREYNEQFF
CDR3 DNA: TGTGCCAGCAGCCAAGATTGGGACAGGGAATACAATGAGCAGTTCTTC

D gene: -
V gene: TRBV21-1
J gene: TRBJ2-3
clone size: -
CDR3 protein: CASSKGAGPLTDTQYF
CDR3 DNA: TGTGCCAGCAGCAAAGGAGCGGGCCCTCTCACAGATACGCAGTATTTT

D gene: TRBD1
V gene: TRBV5-4
J gene: TRBJ1-1
clone size: -
CDR3 protein: CASSETGRTDTEAFF
CDR3 DNA: TGTGCCAGCAGCGAGACAGGGAGGACGGACACTGAAGCTTTCTTT

D gene: -
V gene: TRBV28
J gene: TRBJ2-5
clone size: -
CDR3 protein: CASEVTGGTQYF
CDR3 DNA: TGTGCCAGCGAGGTCACAGGTGGGACCCAGTACTTC

D gene: -
V gene: TRBV28
J gene: TRBJ2-2
clone size: -
CDR3 protein: CASSLTRTGELFF
CDR3 DNA: TGTGCCAGCAGTCTCACGAGGACCGGGGAGCTGTTTTTT

D gene: -
V gene: TRBV4-2
J gene: TRBJ1-5
clone size: -
CDR3 protein: CASSQDLLEQNQPQHF
CDR3 DNA: TGTGCCAGCAGCCAAGATCTTCTCGAGCAGAATCAGCCCCAGCATTTT

D gene: -
V gene: TRBV25-1
J gene: TRBJ2-5
clone size: -
CDR3 protein: CASSEWGPGHETQYF
CDR3 DNA: TGTGCCAGCAGTGAATGGGGTCCGGGTCATGAGACCCAGTACTTC

D gene: -
V gene: TRBV2
J gene: TRBJ1-3
clone size: -
CDR3 protein: CASTTQRGVNTIYF
CDR3 DNA: TGTGCCAGCACCACACAACGGGGTGTAAACACCATATATTTT

D gene: TRBD1
V gene: TRBV7-3
J gene: TRBJ2-7
clone size: -
CDR3 protein: CASSPAGQGAYEQYF
CDR3 DNA: TGTGCCAGCAGCCCAGCGGGACAGGGGGCCTACGAGCAGTACTTC

D gene: TRBD1
V gene: TRBV19
J gene: TRBJ1-3
clone size: -
CDR3 protein: CASSRIQGAAGNTIYF
CDR3 DNA: TGTGCCAGCAGCCGGATACAGGGGGCTGCTGGAAACACCATATATTTT

D gene: -
V gene: TRBV4-3
J gene: TRBJ2-7
clone size: -
CDR3 protein: CASSMDLFSYEQYF
CDR3 DNA: TGCGCCAGCAGCATGGACTTGTTCTCCTACGAGCAGTACTTC

D gene: -
V gene: TRBV29-1
J gene: TRBJ1-5
clone size: -
CDR3 protein: CSVAEYNSNQPQHF
CDR3 DNA: TGCAGCGTTGCAGAATACAATAGCAATCAGCCCCAGCATTTT

D gene: TRBD2
V gene: TRBV19
J gene: TRBJ2-7
clone size: -
CDR3 protein: CASRKGLAGNYEQYF
CDR3 DNA: TGTGCCAGTAGGAAGGGACTAGCGGGGAACTACGAGCAGTACTTC

D gene: -
V gene: TRBV25-1
J gene: TRBJ2-7
clone size: -
CDR3 protein: CASSDRGSGYEQYF
CDR3 DNA: TGTGCCAGCAGTGATAGAGGTAGTGGTTACGAGCAGTACTTC

D gene: TRBD1
V gene: TRBV10-2
J gene: TRBJ1-5
clone size: -
CDR3 protein: CASSPTGGSNQPQHF
CDR3 DNA: TGCGCCAGCAGCCCTACAGGGGGAAGCAATCAGCCCCAGCATTTT

D gene: TRBD1
V gene: TRBV19
J gene: TRBJ1-1
clone size: -
CDR3 protein: CASSPPVTGATEAFF
CDR3 DNA: TGTGCCAGTAGTCCACCCGTGACAGGGGCCACTGAAGCTTTCTTT